The 8 T cell receptor beta chains listed next were all sequenced from one sample in a study of cytomegalovirus exposure and HLA in healthy donors. 13 Jbeta primers and 60 Vbeta primers were used for the PCR. Some clones are missing from TCRdb's copy, which holds only in-frame ones; the method was immunoSEQ multiplex PCR. The sample has 190,000 or so clones; 80% are singletons. Sequenced input: PBMCs. Receptors originate from a boy aged 5-17 years in good health and CMV-seronegative.

This chain connects TRBV28 to TRBJ1-2, with D possibly matching TRBD1 (6 bases). Trimming stripped 1 base from V and 2 bases from J, with 11 bases between. The CDR3 runs to 15 residues. CDR1 is MDHEN, CDR2 SYDVKM, per germline. CDR3 protein: CASSLLGGSNYGYTF. CDR3 nucleotide sequence: TGTGCCAGCAGTTTATTAGGGGGTTCCAACTATGGCTACACCTTC.

The gene calls are TRBV7-3 and TRBJ2-7; the D gene is possibly TRBD1 (5 bases). This CDR3 region has 14 residues. Trimming removed 5 bases from V and 1 base from J, with 12 bases in between. CDR1 is SGHTA, CDR2 FQGTGA, per germline. CDR3 coding DNA: TGTGCCAGCAGCCAGCAGGGTTCGTCCTACGAGCAGTACTTC. Its protein is CASSQQGSSYEQYF.

The chain joins TRBV9 to TRBJ2-7; the match to TRBD1 covers 8 bases. CDR3 length: 14 amino acids. Germline lookup yields CDR1 SGDLS and CDR2 YYNGEE. J lost 1 base, V lost 3 bases, and 3 bases had no gene match. CDR3 amino acids: CASSDDRGSYEQYF. The CDR3 DNA is TGTGCCAGCAGCGACGACAGGGGTTCCTACGAGCAGTACTTC. The whole variable domain, filled in from reference TRBV9 and TRBJ2-7, reads DSGVTQTPKHLITATGQRVTLRCSPRSGDLSVYWYQQSLDQGLQFLIQYYNGEERAKGNILERFSAQQFPDLHSELNLSSLELGDSALYFCASSDDRGSYEQYFGPGTRLTVT.

The chain uses TRBV9 and TRBJ2-1; 11 bases are a match to TRBD2. Per the germline V gene, CDR1 is SGDLS and CDR2 is YYNGEE. This CDR3 has 15 residues. Trimming cost V 2 bases and J 2 bases; bases outside gene matches: 0. CDR3 amino acids: CASSVSGRAYNEQFF. In DNA, the CDR3 is TGTGCCAGCAGCGTTAGCGGGAGGGCCTACAATGAGCAGTTCTTC.

This clone has only one observation. J is TRBJ2-2 and V is TRBV5-1; TRBD2 agrees at 9 bases. CDR1 and CDR2 from the germline V gene are SGHRS and YFSETQ. The CDR3 is 17 amino acids. Trimming cost V 6 bases and J 3 bases; bases outside gene matches: 12. CDR3 amino acids: CASTLHSGSGDTGELFF. CDR3 DNA sequence: TGCGCCAGCACCCTCCATAGCGGGAGCGGGGACACCGGGGAGCTGTTTTTT. The full variable domain, completed using reference TRBV5-1 and TRBJ2-2, is KAGVTQTPRYLIKTRGQQVTLSCSPISGHRSVSWYQQTPGQGLQFLFEYFSETQRNKGNFPGRFSGRQFSNSRSEMNVSTLELGDSALYLCASTLHSGSGDTGELFFGEGSRLTVL.

This chain uses TRBV6-6 with TRBJ1-5; D is unclear. Germline values: CDR1 MNHNY, CDR2 SVGAGI (reference sequence). CDR3 length: 16 amino acids. The germline V and J ends were trimmed by 2 bases and 2 bases, with 13 bases remaining between them. CDR3 loop: CASSYSPGSRNQPQHF. The CDR3 DNA follows: TGTGCCAGCAGTTACAGTCCGGGAAGTCGCAATCAGCCCCAGCATTTT.

The chain links TRBV9 to TRBJ2-1, with a possible D match to TRBD2 (5 bases). CDR3 length: 13 residues. CDR1 is SGDLS and CDR2 is YYNGEE in the germline V gene. Deletions cut 1 base from V and 10 bases from J, with 12 bases between. As DNA, the CDR3 is TGTGCCAGCAGCGTACGGGCAGGCGGGGAGCAGTTCTTC. This codes for CASSVRAGGEQFF.

This chain links TRBV19 with TRBJ1-2; 12 nucleotides agree with TRBD1. V shed 5 bases, J shed 7 bases, and the junction held 8 bases outside the gene matches. Germline V CDR1 and CDR2: LNHDA, SQIVND (reference sequence). The CDR3 runs 15 residues. The CDR3 DNA reads as TGTGCCAGTAGTGTACTTGGGACAGGGGGCTCTGGCTACACCTTC. Its translation is CASSVLGTGGSGYTF.